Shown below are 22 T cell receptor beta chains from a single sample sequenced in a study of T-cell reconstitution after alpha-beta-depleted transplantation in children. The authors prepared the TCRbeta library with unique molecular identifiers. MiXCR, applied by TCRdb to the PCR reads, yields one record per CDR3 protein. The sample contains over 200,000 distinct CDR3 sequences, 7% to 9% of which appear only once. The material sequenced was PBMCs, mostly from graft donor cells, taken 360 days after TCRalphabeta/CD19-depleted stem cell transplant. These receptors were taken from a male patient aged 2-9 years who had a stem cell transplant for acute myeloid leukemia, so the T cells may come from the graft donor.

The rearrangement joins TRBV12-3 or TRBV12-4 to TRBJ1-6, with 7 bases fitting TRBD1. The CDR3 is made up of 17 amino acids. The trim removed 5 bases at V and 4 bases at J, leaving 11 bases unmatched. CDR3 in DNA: TGTGCCAGCAGTCCACTGAAGACAGGGTCTTATAATTCACCCCTCCACTTT. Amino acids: CASSPLKTGSYNSPLHF.

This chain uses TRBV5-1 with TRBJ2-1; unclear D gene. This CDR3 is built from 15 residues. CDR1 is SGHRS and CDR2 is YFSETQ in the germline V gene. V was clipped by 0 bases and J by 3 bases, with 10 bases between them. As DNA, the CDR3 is TGCGCCAGCAGCTTGGCCGCGGAGAGCTACAATGAGCAGTTCTTC. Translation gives CASSLAAESYNEQFF.

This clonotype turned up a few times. CDR3 protein: CASSLFTGQVNYGYTF. CDR3 sequence (DNA): TGTGCCAGCAGCTTGTTTACGGGACAGGTTAACTATGGCTACACCTTC. The chain is built from TRBV5-6 and TRBJ1-2; 8 bases agree with TRBD1. CDR1 and CDR2 (germline): SGHDT, YYEEEE. This CDR3 comprises 16 residues. With 1 base clipped from V and 1 base from J, the junction kept 6 bases outside the gene matches.

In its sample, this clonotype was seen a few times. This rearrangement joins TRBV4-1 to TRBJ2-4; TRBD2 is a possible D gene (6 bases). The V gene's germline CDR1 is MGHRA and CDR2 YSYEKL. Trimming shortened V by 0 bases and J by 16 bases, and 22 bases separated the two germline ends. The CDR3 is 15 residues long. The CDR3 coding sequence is TGCGCCAGCAGCCAAGAAAAATCTAGCGATGAGGCTCGTTACTTC. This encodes CASSQEKSSDEARYF.

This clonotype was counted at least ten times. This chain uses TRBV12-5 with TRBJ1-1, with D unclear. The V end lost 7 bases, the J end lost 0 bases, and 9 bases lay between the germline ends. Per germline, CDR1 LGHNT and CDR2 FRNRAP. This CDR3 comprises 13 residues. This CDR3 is CASARGVNTEAFF. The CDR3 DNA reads TGTGCTAGTGCCCGGGGAGTGAACACTGAAGCTTTCTTT.

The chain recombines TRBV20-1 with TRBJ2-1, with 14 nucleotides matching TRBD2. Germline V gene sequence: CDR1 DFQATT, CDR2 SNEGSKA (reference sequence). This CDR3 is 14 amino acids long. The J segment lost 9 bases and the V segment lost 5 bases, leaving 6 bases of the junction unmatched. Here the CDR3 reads CSAPRTSGGTEQFF. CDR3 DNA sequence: TGCAGTGCTCCCCGGACTAGCGGGGGGACTGAGCAGTTCTTC.

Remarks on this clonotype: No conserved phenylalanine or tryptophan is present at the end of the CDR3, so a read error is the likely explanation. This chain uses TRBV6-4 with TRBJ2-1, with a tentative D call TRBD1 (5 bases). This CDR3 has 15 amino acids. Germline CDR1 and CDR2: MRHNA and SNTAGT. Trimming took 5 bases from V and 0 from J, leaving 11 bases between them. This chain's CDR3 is CASSRGSYSYNEQFL. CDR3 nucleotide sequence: TGTGCCAGCAGTAGGGGTAGCTACTCCTACAATGAGCAGTTCCTC.

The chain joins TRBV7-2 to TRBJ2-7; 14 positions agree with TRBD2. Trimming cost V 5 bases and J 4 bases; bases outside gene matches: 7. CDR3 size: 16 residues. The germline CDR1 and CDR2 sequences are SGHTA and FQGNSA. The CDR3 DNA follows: TGTGCCAGCAGCCCACAGACTAGCGGGAGGGCTTACGAGCAGTACTTC. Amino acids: CASSPQTSGRAYEQYF.

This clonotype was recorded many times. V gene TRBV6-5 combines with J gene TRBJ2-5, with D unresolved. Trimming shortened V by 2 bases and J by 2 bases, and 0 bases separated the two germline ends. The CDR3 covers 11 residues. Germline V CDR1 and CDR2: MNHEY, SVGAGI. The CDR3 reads CASSYQETQYF. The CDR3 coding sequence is TGTGCCAGCAGTTACCAAGAGACCCAGTACTTC.

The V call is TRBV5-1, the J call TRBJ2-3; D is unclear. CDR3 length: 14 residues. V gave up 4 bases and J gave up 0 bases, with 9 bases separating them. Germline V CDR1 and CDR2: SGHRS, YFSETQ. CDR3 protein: CASSTEPSTDTQYF. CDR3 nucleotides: TGCGCCAGCAGCACTGAGCCTAGCACAGATACGCAGTATTTT.

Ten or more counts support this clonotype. The CDR3 DNA reads as TGTGCCAGCAGTCCCCGGGAAACCCCCTACGAGCAGTACTTC. Protein product: CASSPRETPYEQYF. The chain combines TRBV12-3 or TRBV12-4 with TRBJ2-7, with a possible D match to TRBD2 (5 bases). The CDR3 has 14 amino acids. Trimming took 5 bases from V and 2 from J, leaving 13 bases between them.

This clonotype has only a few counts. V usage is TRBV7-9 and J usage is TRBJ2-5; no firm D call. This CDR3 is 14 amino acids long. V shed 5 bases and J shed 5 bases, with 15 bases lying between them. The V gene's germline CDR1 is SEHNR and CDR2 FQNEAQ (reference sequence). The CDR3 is CASSPNLGAETQYF. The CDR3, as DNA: TGTGCCAGCAGCCCGAATCTGGGCGCGGAGACCCAGTACTTC. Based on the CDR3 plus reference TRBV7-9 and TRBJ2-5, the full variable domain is DTGVSQNPRHKITKRGQNVTFRCDPISEHNRLYWYRQTLGQGPEFLTYFQNEAQLEKSRLLSDRFSAERPKGSFSTLEIQRTEQGDSAMYLCASSPNLGAETQYFGPGTRLLVL.

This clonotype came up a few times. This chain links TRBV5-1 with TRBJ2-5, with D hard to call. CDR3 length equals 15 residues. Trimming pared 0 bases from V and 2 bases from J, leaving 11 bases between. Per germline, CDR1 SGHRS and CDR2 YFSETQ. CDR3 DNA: TGCGCCAGCAGCTTGGCCCAAACAGAGCAAGAGACCCAGTACTTC. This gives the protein CASSLAQTEQETQYF.

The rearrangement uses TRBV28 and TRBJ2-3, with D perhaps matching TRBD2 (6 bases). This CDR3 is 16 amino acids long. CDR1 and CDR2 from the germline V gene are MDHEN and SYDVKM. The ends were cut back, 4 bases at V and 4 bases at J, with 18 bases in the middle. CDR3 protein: CASSSPGGIKADTQYF. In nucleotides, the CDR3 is TGTGCCAGCAGTTCCCCTGGCGGGATAAAGGCAGATACGCAGTATTTT.

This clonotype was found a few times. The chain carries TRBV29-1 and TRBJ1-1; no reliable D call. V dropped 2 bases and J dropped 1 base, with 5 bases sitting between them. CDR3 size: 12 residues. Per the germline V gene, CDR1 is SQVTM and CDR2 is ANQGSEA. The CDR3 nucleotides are TGCAGCGTTGAACAGCCGAACACTGAAGCTTTCTTT. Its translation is CSVEQPNTEAFF.

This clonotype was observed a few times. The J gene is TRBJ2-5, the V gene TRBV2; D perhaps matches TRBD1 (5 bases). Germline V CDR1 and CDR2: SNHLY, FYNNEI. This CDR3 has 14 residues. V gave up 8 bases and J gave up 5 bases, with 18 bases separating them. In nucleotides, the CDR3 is TGTGCCAGCCACTGGAAAAGGGGCAGGGAGACCCAGTACTTC. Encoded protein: CASHWKRGRETQYF.

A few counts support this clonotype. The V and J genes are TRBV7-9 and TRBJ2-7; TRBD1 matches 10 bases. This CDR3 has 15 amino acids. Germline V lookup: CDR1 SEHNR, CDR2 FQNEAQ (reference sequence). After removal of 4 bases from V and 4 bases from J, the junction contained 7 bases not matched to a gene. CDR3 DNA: TGTGCCAGCAGCTCCCGGACAGGGGGGGTGTACGAGCAGTACTTC. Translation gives CASSSRTGGVYEQYF.

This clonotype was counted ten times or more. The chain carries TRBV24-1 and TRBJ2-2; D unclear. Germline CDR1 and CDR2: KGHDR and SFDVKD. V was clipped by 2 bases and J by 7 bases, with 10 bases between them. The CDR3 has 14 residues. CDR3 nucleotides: TGTGCCACCAGTGATTCGTCGCTATTCGGGGAGCTGTTTTTT. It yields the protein CATSDSSLFGELFF.

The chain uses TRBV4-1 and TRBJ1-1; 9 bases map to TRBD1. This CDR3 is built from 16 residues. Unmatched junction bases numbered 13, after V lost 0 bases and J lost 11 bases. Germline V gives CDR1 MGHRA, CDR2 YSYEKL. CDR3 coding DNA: TGCGCCAGCAGCCAAGACCCGGGACAGGGTATGAAAGAGGCTTTCTTT. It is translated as CASSQDPGQGMKEAFF.

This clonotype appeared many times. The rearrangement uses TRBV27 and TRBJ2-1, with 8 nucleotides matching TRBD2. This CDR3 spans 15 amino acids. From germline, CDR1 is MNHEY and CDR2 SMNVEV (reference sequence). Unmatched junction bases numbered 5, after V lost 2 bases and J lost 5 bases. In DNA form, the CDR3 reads TGTGCCAGCAGTTTACGGGGGGGGATCAACAATGAGCAGTTCTTC. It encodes CASSLRGGINNEQFF.

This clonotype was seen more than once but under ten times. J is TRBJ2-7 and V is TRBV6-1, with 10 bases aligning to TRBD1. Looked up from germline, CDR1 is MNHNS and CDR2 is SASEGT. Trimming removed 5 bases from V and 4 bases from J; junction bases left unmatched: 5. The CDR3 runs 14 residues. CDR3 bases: TGTGCCAGCAGTCAAGACAGGGGGCAGTACGAGCAGTACTTC. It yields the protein CASSQDRGQYEQYF.

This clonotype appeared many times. The CDR3 nucleotides read TGTGCCAGCAGTTCCGGGACTAGCGGCCTCAATGAGCAGTTCTTC. This translates into CASSSGTSGLNEQFF. The chain has TRBV6-5 and TRBJ2-1, with TRBD2 matching over 11 bases. CDR3 length equals 15 residues. Germline loops: CDR1 MNHEY, CDR2 SVGAGI. Trimming removed 4 bases from V and 6 bases from J; junction bases left unmatched: 5.